This TCR beta chain comes out of a study of CD4+ T cells in melanoma. Study-wide results and limits: In melanoma, neoantigen-specific CD4+ T cells reportedly differed in differentiation state. CD8+ T cell, macrophage and B cell function reportedly correlated with neoantigen-specific CD4+ T cells.

Method: immunoSEQ multiplex PCR; TCRdb's copy keeps in-frame clones and lacks some. This table has about 14,000 clones, roughly 69% appearing once. From germline, CDR1 is SQVTM and CDR2 ANQGSEA. V shed 4 bases and J shed 2 bases, with 9 bases lying between them. The CDR3 is 14 residues long. As regards this clone: What it recognizes is unknown.

The chain combines TRBV29-1 with TRBJ2-6; no definite D call. Sequenced input: cells from a culture (not recorded whether cultured in vitro). The TCR originated in a human donor with melanoma. CDR3 nucleotide sequence: TGCAGCGTTGGGGCGGTAGCTGGGGCCAACGTCCTGACTTTC. The encoded protein is CSVGAVAGANVLTF.